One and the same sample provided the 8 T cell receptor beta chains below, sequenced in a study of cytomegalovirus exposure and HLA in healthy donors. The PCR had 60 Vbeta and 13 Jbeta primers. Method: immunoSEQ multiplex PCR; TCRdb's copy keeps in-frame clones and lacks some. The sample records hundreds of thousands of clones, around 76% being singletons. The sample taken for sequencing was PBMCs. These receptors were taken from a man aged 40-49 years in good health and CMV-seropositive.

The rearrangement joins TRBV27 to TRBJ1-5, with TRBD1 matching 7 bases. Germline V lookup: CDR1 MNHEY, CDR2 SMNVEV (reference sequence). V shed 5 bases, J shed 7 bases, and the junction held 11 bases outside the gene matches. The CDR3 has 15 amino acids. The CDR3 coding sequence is TGTGCCAGCAGTCCACGGACAGGAATCAGGCAGCCCCAGCATTTT. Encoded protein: CASSPRTGIRQPQHF.

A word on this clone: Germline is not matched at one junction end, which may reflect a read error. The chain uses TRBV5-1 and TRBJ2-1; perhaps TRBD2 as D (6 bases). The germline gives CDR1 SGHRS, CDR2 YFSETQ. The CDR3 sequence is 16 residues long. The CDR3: CASSLGRLATYNEQFF. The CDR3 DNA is TGCGCCAGCAGTTTGGGTCGGCTAGCGACTTACAATGAGCAGTTCTTC.

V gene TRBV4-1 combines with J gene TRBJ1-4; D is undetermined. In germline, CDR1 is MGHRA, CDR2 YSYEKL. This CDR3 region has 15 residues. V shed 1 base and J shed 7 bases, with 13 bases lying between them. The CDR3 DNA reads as TGCGCCAGCAGCCAAGGGGCACCGGGGAGTGAAAAACTGTTTTTT. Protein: CASSQGAPGSEKLFF.

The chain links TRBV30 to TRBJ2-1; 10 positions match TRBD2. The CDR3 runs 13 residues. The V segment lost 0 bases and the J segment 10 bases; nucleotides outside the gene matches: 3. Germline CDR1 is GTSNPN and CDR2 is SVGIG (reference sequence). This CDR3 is CAWSVTSGTEQFF. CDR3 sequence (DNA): TGTGCCTGGAGTGTAACTAGCGGGACCGAGCAGTTCTTC.

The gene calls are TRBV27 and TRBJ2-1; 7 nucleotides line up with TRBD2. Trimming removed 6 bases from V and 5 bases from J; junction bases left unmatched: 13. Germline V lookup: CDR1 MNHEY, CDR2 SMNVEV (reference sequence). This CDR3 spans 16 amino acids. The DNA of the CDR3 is TGTGCCAGCAGACTCCGGGACTACGAGGGTCACAATGAGCAGTTCTTC. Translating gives CASRLRDYEGHNEQFF.

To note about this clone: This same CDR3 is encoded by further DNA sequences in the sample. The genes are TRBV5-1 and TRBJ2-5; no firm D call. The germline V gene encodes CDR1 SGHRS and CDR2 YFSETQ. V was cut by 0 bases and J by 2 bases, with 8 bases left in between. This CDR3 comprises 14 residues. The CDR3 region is CASSLGQSQETQYF. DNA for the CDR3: TGCGCCAGCAGCTTGGGGCAGTCTCAAGAGACCCAGTACTTC.

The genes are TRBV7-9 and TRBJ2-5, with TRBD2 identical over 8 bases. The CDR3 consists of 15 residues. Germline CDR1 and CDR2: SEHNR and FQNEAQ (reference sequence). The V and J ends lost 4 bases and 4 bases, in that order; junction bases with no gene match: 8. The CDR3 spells CASSSSSGRSETQYF. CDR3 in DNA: TGTGCCAGCAGCTCTTCTAGCGGGCGGTCAGAGACCCAGTACTTC.

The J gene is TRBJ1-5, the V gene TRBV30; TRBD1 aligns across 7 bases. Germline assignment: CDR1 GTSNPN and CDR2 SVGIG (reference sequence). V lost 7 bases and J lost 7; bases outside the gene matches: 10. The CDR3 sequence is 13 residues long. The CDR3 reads CASGGGDWQPQHF. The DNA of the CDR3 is TGTGCCTCAGGAGGGGGCGACTGGCAGCCCCAGCATTTT.